Listed here are 31 T cell receptor beta chains from one sample, sequenced in a study of beta chain features in type 1 diabetes. Antigen specificity for these receptors is unknown. The entirety of the isolated RNA underwent reverse transcription, so expressed TCRB transcripts were sequenced. Only in-frame clones appear in the TCRdb table, and some are missing; sequencing was by immunoSEQ multiplex PCR. The sample comprises about 230,000 clones, 15% to 20% of which are singletons, and approximately 0.086% rests with the top ten. General study findings and limits: All four CD4+ subsets from Type 1 diabetes patients carried moderately but significantly shorter TCRB CDR3s.

Sequencing input: naive CD4+ T cells from blood. The receptors originated from a man aged 30-40 years with type 1 diabetes.

This clone was detected a few times. The chain is built from TRBV7-9 and TRBJ2-1; TRBD1 is a possible D gene (5 bases). This CDR3 is 14 amino acids long. Germline CDR1 is SEHNR and CDR2 is FQNEAQ (reference sequence). V was clipped by 4 bases and J by 4 bases, with 11 bases between them. The CDR3 DNA is TGTGCCAGCAGCTCGCGACAGTGGTACAATGAGCAGTTCTTC. It yields the protein CASSSRQWYNEQFF.

The gene calls are TRBV9 and TRBJ2-2; 16 bases agree with TRBD2. The CDR3 consists of 20 residues. V lost 1 base and J lost 7; bases outside the gene matches: 13. Germline assignment: CDR1 SGDLS and CDR2 YYNGEE. CDR3 sequence reads: CASSVRDGTSGRAGGGELFF. The CDR3 DNA is TGTGCCAGCAGCGTAAGGGACGGGACTAGCGGGAGGGCCGGAGGCGGGGAGCTGTTTTTT.

This chain links TRBV5-1 with TRBJ2-1, with TRBD2 matching 9 bases. The V gene end was trimmed by 4 bases and the J gene end by 6 bases; junction bases not matched to a gene: 8. The CDR3 contains 15 residues. Germline values: CDR1 SGHRS, CDR2 YFSETQ. The CDR3 DNA reads as TGCGCCAGCAGCCTAACTAGCGGGCCTATCAATGAGCAGTTCTTC. Protein product: CASSLTSGPINEQFF.

This clone has only a few counts. Additional DNA sequences in this sample encode the identical CDR3. The CDR3 sequence is CASSARQETQYF. In DNA, the CDR3 is TGTGCCAGCTCGGCCAGGCAAGAGACCCAGTACTTC. The J gene is TRBJ2-5, the V gene TRBV18, with D hard to call. Germline-derived CDR1 and CDR2 are KGHSH and LQKENI. V lost 6 bases and J 2 bases, leaving 7 bases between the germline ends. The CDR3 is 12 amino acids.

Only a few counts were recorded for this clone. The chain recombines TRBV30 with TRBJ2-5, with 12 bases identical to TRBD1. This CDR3 spans 15 amino acids. Trimming cost V 2 bases and J 5 bases; bases outside gene matches: 6. The germline V gene encodes CDR1 GTSNPN and CDR2 SVGIG (reference sequence). The DNA for the CDR3 is TGTGCCTGGAGTCCCGGGACAGGGGGCGCGGAGACCCAGTACTTC. This translates into CAWSPGTGGAETQYF.

This chain links TRBV9 with TRBJ2-1; 9 bases line up with TRBD2. The V gene end was trimmed by 5 bases and the J gene end by 6 bases; junction bases not matched to a gene: 12. Per germline, CDR1 SGDLS and CDR2 YYNGEE. The CDR3 sequence is 16 residues long. The CDR3 here is CASSKTGTSSANEQFF. CDR3 coding DNA: TGTGCCAGCAGTAAAACCGGGACTAGCTCAGCCAATGAGCAGTTCTTC.

CDR3 DNA sequence: TGCAGCGTTGAAGATCTGGCTAGCGGACCCTACGAGCAGTACTTC. Its protein is CSVEDLASGPYEQYF. The chain carries TRBV29-1 and TRBJ2-7; TRBD2 matches 7 bases. V trimming: 0 bases; J trimming: 2 bases; junction bases outside the gene matches: 7. Germline V gene lookup returns CDR1 SQVTM and CDR2 ANQGSEA. CDR3 size: 15 residues.

The chain couples TRBV9 to TRBJ1-2, with unresolved D. CDR1 SGDLS and CDR2 YYNGEE come from the germline V gene. This CDR3 region has 13 residues. Trimming removed 2 bases from V and 4 bases from J, with 9 bases in between. The chain's CDR3 is CASSVLGFYGYTF. CDR3 sequence (DNA): TGTGCCAGCAGCGTCCTGGGATTCTATGGCTACACCTTC.

This clone has just a few counts. In the same sample, other DNA sequences code for this CDR3. The V call is TRBV18, the J call TRBJ2-7; a weak D match, TRBD1 (5 bases). From germline, CDR1 is KGHSH and CDR2 LQKENI. The V and J ends lost 2 bases and 1 base respectively, with 9 bases between them. The CDR3 is made up of 14 amino acids. The CDR3 nucleotides are TGTGCCAGCTCACCAGGACAAGGTTCCTACGAGCAGTACTTC. Its translation: CASSPGQGSYEQYF.

This chain uses TRBV25-1 with TRBJ2-7; no definite D call. The length of the CDR3 is 13 residues. V shed 3 bases and J shed 6 bases, with 12 bases lying between them. Germline values: CDR1 MGHDK, CDR2 SYGVNS. The chain's CDR3 is CASSDQTVGEQYF. The CDR3 nucleotides are TGTGCCAGCAGTGACCAGACCGTCGGCGAGCAGTACTTC.

For this clone: Other DNA sequences of this sample code for an identical CDR3. The V gene is TRBV7-9, the J gene TRBJ2-7; no firm D call. V shed 6 bases and J shed 2 bases, with 5 bases lying between them. There are 11 residues in the CDR3. CDR1 and CDR2 from the germline V gene are SEHNR and FQNEAQ (reference sequence). CDR3 nucleotides: TGTGCCAGCAGTTTAACCTACGAGCAGTACTTC. Translating it yields CASSLTYEQYF.

This clone has a handful of counts. This chain uses TRBV10-3 with TRBJ2-1; D may be TRBD2 (6 bases). The CDR3 sequence is 16 residues long. Trimming left V 0 bases short and J 8 bases short, with 17 bases between. In germline, CDR1 is ENHRY, CDR2 SYGVKD. The CDR3 is CAISESTGSGPYEQFF. DNA for the CDR3: TGTGCCATCAGTGAGTCCACCGGGAGTGGTCCCTATGAGCAGTTCTTC.

The chain joins TRBV7-9 to TRBJ1-1, with no clear D. Trimming removed 2 bases from V and 9 bases from J, with 13 bases in between. The CDR3 has 13 residues. Germline assignment: CDR1 SEHNR and CDR2 FQNEAQ (reference sequence). The CDR3 is CASSLSVALKAFF. Written as DNA, the CDR3 is TGTGCCAGCAGCTTAAGCGTAGCATTGAAAGCTTTCTTT. Filled out from reference TRBV7-9 and TRBJ1-1, the complete variable domain reads DTGVSQNPRHKITKRGQNVTFRCDPISEHNRLYWYRQTLGQGPEFLTYFQNEAQLEKSRLLSDRFSAERPKGSFSTLEIQRTEQGDSAMYLCASSLSVALKAFFGQGTRLTVV.

This clone was picked up a small number of times. The V call is TRBV5-1, the J call TRBJ2-1; a weak D match, TRBD2 (5 bases). The V end was cut by 0 bases, the J end by 0 bases, with 13 bases between. This CDR3 spans 17 amino acids. In germline, CDR1 is SGHRS, CDR2 YFSETQ. The CDR3 DNA follows: TGCGCCAGCAGCTTGGTGAGGGAGACCTTCTCCTACAATGAGCAGTTCTTC. This sequence encodes CASSLVRETFSYNEQFF.

The chain couples TRBV29-1 to TRBJ1-1; D not resolved. In germline, CDR1 is SQVTM, CDR2 ANQGSEA. The CDR3 sequence is 13 residues long. V was trimmed by 0 bases and J by 10 bases, leaving 15 bases between them. The CDR3 reads CSVEESLLKGAFF. The CDR3 DNA sequence: TGCAGCGTTGAAGAAAGCCTACTAAAGGGAGCTTTCTTT.

In this sample, this clone turned up a few times. The chain uses TRBV10-3 and TRBJ2-5; D is possibly TRBD1 (6 bases). The CDR3 has 12 amino acids. The germline V gene has CDR1 ENHRY and CDR2 SYGVKD. The germline V and J ends were trimmed by 6 bases and 7 bases, with 12 bases remaining between them. The CDR3 coding sequence is TGTGCCATCAGCGAGGGGGAAGGGACCCAGTACTTC. It translates to CAISEGEGTQYF.

This clone has more than one count but fewer than ten. The rearrangement uses TRBV29-1 and TRBJ1-5; D is perhaps TRBD1 (5 bases). CDR1 is SQVTM and CDR2 is ANQGSEA in the germline V gene. The length of the CDR3 is 15 residues. V was pared by 4 bases and J by 0 bases, with 13 bases between. The CDR3: CSVGGGVNSNQPQHF. The CDR3 DNA reads TGCAGCGTTGGCGGGGGGGTTAATAGCAATCAGCCCCAGCATTTT.

The V gene is TRBV7-2, the J gene TRBJ2-5, with 14 positions matching TRBD2. Germline V gene lookup returns CDR1 SGHTA and CDR2 FQGNSA. CDR3 length equals 17 residues. Trimming took 1 base from V and 4 from J; bases not matched to a gene: 5. In DNA form, the CDR3 reads TGTGCCAGCAGCTTAGGACTAGCGGGAGGGCCCCGAGAGACCCAGTACTTC. Its protein product is CASSLGLAGGPRETQYF.

The chain links TRBV4-2 to TRBJ1-5, with TRBD1 identical over 8 bases. The V and J ends lost 0 bases and 7 bases, in that order; junction bases with no gene match: 5. The CDR3 has 15 amino acids. Germline CDR1 reads LGHNA; CDR2 reads YNFKEQ. CDR3 in DNA: TGTGCCAGCAGCCAAGATTACCGGACAGGGCAGCCCCAGCATTTT. Its protein is CASSQDYRTGQPQHF.

J is TRBJ2-1 and V is TRBV10-3; D is possibly TRBD1 (6 bases). The CDR3 has 13 amino acids. V shed 6 bases and J shed 9 bases, with 15 bases lying between them. The germline gives CDR1 ENHRY, CDR2 SYGVKD. CDR3 in DNA: TGTGCCATCAGGGCAAACCGGGACATTGAGCAGTTCTTC. It codes for CAIRANRDIEQFF.

This clone has only a few counts. The chain recombines TRBV29-1 with TRBJ1-1, with a possible D match to TRBD1 (6 bases). Between the trimmed V and J ends, which lost 2 bases and 2 bases, there was a span of 12 bases. Germline CDR1 is SQVTM and CDR2 is ANQGSEA. The CDR3 totals 14 residues. CDR3 DNA: TGCAGCGTTGAAAAGTGGACAGTCAACACTGAAGCTTTCTTT. It codes for CSVEKWTVNTEAFF.

This chain uses TRBV29-1 with TRBJ2-1; D uncertain. V lost 2 bases and J lost 3, with 8 bases in between. The CDR3 runs to 13 residues. Germline loops: CDR1 SQVTM, CDR2 ANQGSEA. The CDR3 DNA reads TGCAGCGTTGAAAGACTCCTCTACAATGAGCAGTTCTTC. This translates into CSVERLLYNEQFF.

The chain carries TRBV28 and TRBJ2-5; D is uncertain. Between the trimmed V and J ends, which lost 3 bases and 7 bases, there was a span of 6 bases. This CDR3 spans 11 amino acids. Germline CDR1 and CDR2: MDHEN and SYDVKM. The DNA for the CDR3 is TGTGCCAGCAGTTTTATAGGGACCCAGTACTTC. Translating gives CASSFIGTQYF. Full variable domain (rest looked up from reference TRBV28 and TRBJ2-5): DVKVTQSSRYLVKRTGEKVFLECVQDMDHENMFWYRQDPGLGLRLIYFSYDVKMKEKGDIPEGYSVSREKKERFSLILESASTNQTSMYLCASSFIGTQYFGPGTRLLVL.

This clone was found a few times. CDR3 loop: CASSYGDRGETQYF. The DNA of the CDR3 is TGTGCCAGCAGTTACGGGGACAGGGGGGAGACCCAGTACTTC. J is TRBJ2-5 and V is TRBV6-5; 11 nucleotides agree with TRBD1. This CDR3 has 14 residues. In germline, CDR1 is MNHEY, CDR2 SVGAGI. The V segment lost 2 bases and the J segment 5 bases; nucleotides outside the gene matches: 1.

This clone was counted only a few times. V and J are TRBV7-9 and TRBJ2-3; 11 bases match TRBD2. From germline, CDR1 is SEHNR and CDR2 FQNEAQ (reference sequence). Unmatched junction bases numbered 11, after V lost 8 bases and J lost 4 bases. The CDR3 consists of 16 residues. Here the CDR3 reads CASRPQLAGVADTQYF. The CDR3 DNA follows: TGTGCCAGCCGCCCACAACTAGCGGGAGTGGCAGATACGCAGTATTTT.

The chain couples TRBV28 to TRBJ2-5; D not certain. CDR1 is MDHEN and CDR2 is SYDVKM in the germline V gene. The CDR3 is 10 amino acids. With 6 bases removed from V and 5 bases from J, the gap between germline ends came to 4 bases. The chain's CDR3 is CASRRETQYF. CDR3 nucleotide sequence: TGTGCCAGCAGAAGGGAGACCCAGTACTTC.

This clone came up a few times. Other DNA sequences in this specimen translate into the identical CDR3. The chain's CDR3 is CASSATGSSYEQYF. CDR3 bases: TGTGCCAGCAGCGCCACAGGTTCCTCCTACGAGCAGTACTTC. The chain joins TRBV9 to TRBJ2-7, with D possibly matching TRBD1 (5 bases). The CDR3 covers 14 residues. V lost 3 bases to trimming and J lost 0 bases, with 10 bases between them. CDR1 and CDR2 (germline): SGDLS, YYNGEE.

This sequence joins TRBV25-1 and TRBJ2-5; D is uncertain. V lost 8 bases and J lost 5, with 15 bases in between. The CDR3 sequence is 13 residues long. The germline V gene encodes CDR1 MGHDK and CDR2 SYGVNS. The CDR3 DNA reads as TGTGCCAGCCAGCAAGGTGGTGGCGAGACCCAGTACTTC. This sequence encodes CASQQGGGETQYF.

The J gene is TRBJ2-1, the V gene TRBV29-1; D not resolved. CDR1 is SQVTM, CDR2 ANQGSEA, per germline. The length of the CDR3 is 13 residues. V lost 4 bases, J lost 0 bases, and 7 bases lay in between. The CDR3 region is CSVVRASYNEQFF. The CDR3 coding sequence is TGCAGCGTTGTTCGGGCCTCCTACAATGAGCAGTTCTTC.

This clone was counted between two and nine times. This chain connects TRBV29-1 to TRBJ2-7; TRBD1 matches at 8 bases. The CDR3 contains 12 residues. Germline loops: CDR1 SQVTM, CDR2 ANQGSEA. V lost 7 bases and J lost 4; bases outside the gene matches: 6. DNA for the CDR3: TGCAGCGGCCTGAACAGGGGGTACGAGCAGTACTTC. Residues: CSGLNRGYEQYF.

V gene TRBV13 combines with J gene TRBJ2-2, with D unclear. CDR3 length equals 13 residues. CDR1 and CDR2 from the germline V gene are PRHDT and FYEKMQ (reference sequence). The germline V and J ends were trimmed by 4 bases and 4 bases, with 7 bases remaining between them. This CDR3 reads CASSSSPTGELFF. The CDR3 bases are TGTGCCAGCAGCTCCTCCCCCACCGGGGAGCTGTTTTTT.